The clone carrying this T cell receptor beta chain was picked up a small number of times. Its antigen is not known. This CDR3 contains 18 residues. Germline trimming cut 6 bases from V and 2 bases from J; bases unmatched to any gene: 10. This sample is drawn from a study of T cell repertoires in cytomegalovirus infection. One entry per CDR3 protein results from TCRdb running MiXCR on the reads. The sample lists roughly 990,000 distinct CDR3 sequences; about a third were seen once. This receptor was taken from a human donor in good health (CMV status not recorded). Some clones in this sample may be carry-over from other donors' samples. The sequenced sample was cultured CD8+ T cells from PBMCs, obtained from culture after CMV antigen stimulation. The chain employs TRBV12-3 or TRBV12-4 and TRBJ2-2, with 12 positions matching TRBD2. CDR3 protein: CASSLFLAGGPNTGELFF. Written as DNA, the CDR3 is TGTGCCAGCAGCCTTTTTCTAGCGGGGGGGCCTAACACCGGGGAGCTGTTTTTT.